The TCR beta chain under discussion was sequenced for a study of breast tumors, draining lymph nodes, adjacent tissues. Trimming shortened V by 0 bases and J by 6 bases, and 7 bases separated the two germline ends. The CDR3 contains 13 residues. Looked up from germline, CDR1 is SGDLS and CDR2 is YYNGEE. For this clonotype: Its antigen is currently unknown.

Study outcomes and limitations: Tumor and nontumor repertoires were significantly more similar in luminal-like than in basal-like breast cancer.

TCRdb passed the multiplex PCR reads through MiXCR, listing each CDR3 protein once. The table shows about 13,000 distinct CDR3 sequences, with 62% occurring only once. This TCR derives from a female donor with breast cancer. Some clones in this sample may be carry-over from other donors' samples. The rearrangement uses TRBV9 and TRBJ2-1, with D unresolved. The sequenced sample was tumor-adjacent breast tissue. The CDR3 protein is CASSVVVSNEQFF. For the CDR3, the DNA is TGTGCCAGCAGCGTAGTTGTGAGCAATGAGCAGTTCTTC.